Below are 30 T cell receptor beta chains sequenced from a single sample in a study of T cell clones after liver transplantation. Data came from immunoSEQ multiplex PCR; TCRdb stores just in-frame clones and leaves some out. The sample holds tens of thousands of clones, roughly 84% seen once. The sequencing here drew on CD4+ T cells from blood, taken 24 months after liver transplant. Receptors originate from a human patient who received a liver transplant. Some T cells here may be from the graft donor.

This clone was detected once. The chain recombines TRBV4-2 with TRBJ1-1; D gene ambiguous. Trimming pared 1 base from V and 5 bases from J, leaving 11 bases between. In germline, CDR1 is LGHNA, CDR2 YNFKEQ. This CDR3 is built from 14 residues. CDR3 residues: CASSQGERATEAFF. CDR3 coding DNA: TGTGCCAGCAGCCAAGGAGAACGGGCGACTGAAGCTTTCTTT.

The chain has TRBV15 and TRBJ1-4, with D possibly matching TRBD1 (5 bases). Germline V gives CDR1 LNHNV, CDR2 YYDKDF (reference sequence). V lost 1 base, J lost 7 bases, and 13 bases lay in between. The CDR3 covers 15 residues. CDR3 nucleotides: TGTGCCACCAGCAGAGGGGGAGGACACCTTGAAAAACTGTTTTTT. It is translated as CATSRGGGHLEKLFF.

The genes are TRBV7-2 and TRBJ2-1; D remains ambiguous. The germline V gene has CDR1 SGHTA and CDR2 FQGNSA. This CDR3 contains 14 residues. V was cut by 1 base and J by 7 bases, with 11 bases left in between. The DNA of the CDR3 is TGTGCCAGCAGCTTAGATCCTACGAGGAATGAGCAGTTCTTC. Its translation is CASSLDPTRNEQFF.

This clone was counted a few times. The chain uses TRBV19 and TRBJ1-6, with TRBD1 matching 7 bases. The germline CDR1 and CDR2 sequences are LNHDA and SQIVND (reference sequence). The CDR3 runs to 17 residues. V lost 3 bases and J lost 0; bases outside the gene matches: 5. CDR3 nucleotides: TGTGCCAGTAGTATTCAACAGGGGAGCTCCTATAATTCACCCCTCCACTTT. Its protein product is CASSIQQGSSYNSPLHF.

This rearrangement joins TRBV20-1 to TRBJ2-7; the D is unclear. V lost 6 bases to trimming and J lost 5 bases, with 8 bases between them. Germline V gene data show CDR1 as DFQATT and CDR2 as SNEGSKA (reference sequence). The CDR3 runs 10 residues. The CDR3 DNA reads TGCAGTGCGAGCGACCACGAGCAGTACTTC. Translated, it gives CSASDHEQYF.

V usage is TRBV7-2 and J usage is TRBJ2-5, with unresolved D. The germline V gene encodes CDR1 SGHTA and CDR2 FQGNSA. The ends were cut back, 5 bases at V and 4 bases at J, with 14 bases in the middle. CDR3 size: 14 residues. In nucleotides, the CDR3 is TGTGCCAGCAGCGCCGGGCTGAGTGGAGAGACCCAGTACTTC. As protein: CASSAGLSGETQYF. Together with reference TRBV7-2 and TRBJ2-5, the CDR3 gives the full variable domain: GAGVSQSPSNKVTEKGKDVELRCDPISGHTALYWYRQSLGQGLEFLIYFQGNSAPDKSGLPSDRFSAERTGGSVSTLTIQRTQQEDSAVYLCASSAGLSGETQYFGPGTRLLVL.

This rearrangement joins TRBV29-1 to TRBJ2-2; 11 nucleotides align to TRBD2. V lost 5 bases, J lost 7 bases, and 9 bases stayed unmatched. In germline, CDR1 is SQVTM, CDR2 ANQGSEA. CDR3 length: 15 amino acids. The CDR3 nucleotides are TGCAGCGTTAAACTAGCGGGGGTGACGATCGGGGAGCTGTTTTTT. Residues: CSVKLAGVTIGELFF.

The chain links TRBV6-5 to TRBJ2-5, with 7 positions matching TRBD2. This CDR3 comprises 14 residues. The germline V gene encodes CDR1 MNHEY and CDR2 SVGAGI. The V segment lost 2 bases and the J segment 5 bases; nucleotides outside the gene matches: 5. This CDR3 reads CASSYRGVKETQYF. CDR3 nucleotide sequence: TGTGCCAGCAGTTACCGGGGGGTGAAGGAGACCCAGTACTTC.

The chain employs TRBV4-2 and TRBJ1-1; D uncertain. CDR3 size: 14 residues. Germline-derived CDR1 and CDR2 are LGHNA and YNFKEQ. The V and J ends lost 4 bases and 0 bases respectively, with 9 bases between them. This CDR3 is CASSLGLMNTEAFF. The CDR3 coding sequence is TGTGCCAGCAGCCTAGGACTCATGAACACTGAAGCTTTCTTT.

The chain couples TRBV5-4 to TRBJ2-1, with 15 nucleotides matching TRBD2. The ends lost 0 bases at V and 16 bases at J; junction bases unmatched: 11. The CDR3 covers 16 residues. Germline-derived CDR1 and CDR2 are SGHNT and YYREEE (reference sequence). The CDR3 is CASSLDPGLAGGPPFF. The CDR3 bases are TGTGCCAGCAGCTTGGACCCCGGACTAGCGGGAGGGCCTCCATTCTTC. The entire variable domain, with the rest obtained from reference TRBV5-4 and TRBJ2-1, is as follows: ETGVTQSPTHLIKTRGQQVTLRCSSQSGHNTVSWYQQALGQGPQFIFQYYREEENGRGNFPPRFSGLQFPNYSSELNVNALELDDSALYLCASSLDPGLAGGPPFFGPGTRLTVL.

The chain recombines TRBV19 with TRBJ1-1, with a weak D call TRBD1 (6 bases). The V and J ends lost 10 bases and 0 bases respectively, with 12 bases between them. The CDR3 consists of 13 residues. Germline V gene lookup returns CDR1 LNHDA and CDR2 SQIVND (reference sequence). CDR3 sequence reads: CATSGQLNTEAFF. The CDR3 bases are TGTGCCACCTCCGGACAGTTGAACACTGAAGCTTTCTTT.

This chain uses TRBV9 with TRBJ2-3; D remains unclear. Trimming cost V 4 bases and J 2 bases, with 14 bases left between them. The CDR3 length is 15 residues. Germline CDR1 SGDLS, CDR2 YYNGEE. CDR3 protein: CASSSRGDPTDTQYF. CDR3 DNA: TGTGCCAGCAGCTCCCGAGGCGATCCCACAGATACGCAGTATTTT.

In this sample, this clone turned up once. The chain carries TRBV19 and TRBJ1-5, with D possibly being TRBD1 (6 bases). Germline CDR1 LNHDA, CDR2 SQIVND (reference sequence). Trimming removed 8 bases at V and 2 bases at J, with 16 bases between. The CDR3 runs to 15 residues. The CDR3 coding sequence is TGTGCCAGTGGGCACAGGGAAGGAGGCAATCAGCCCCAGCATTTT. Its translation: CASGHREGGNQPQHF.

For this clone: One junction end disagrees with the germline gene, perhaps due to a read error. The chain uses TRBV7-2 and TRBJ1-5; D remains unclear. Per germline, CDR1 SGHTA and CDR2 FQGNSA. The CDR3 is 13 residues long. The CDR3 reads CASSLDSSQPQHF. The CDR3, as DNA: TGTGCCAGCAGCTTAGACAGCAGTCAGCCCCAGCATTTT.

The gene calls are TRBV19 and TRBJ1-2; D possibly corresponds to TRBD1 (5 bases). The CDR3 totals 15 residues. Germline CDR1 is LNHDA and CDR2 is SQIVND (reference sequence). V lost 5 bases and J 1 base, leaving 14 bases between the germline ends. CDR3 sequence reads: CASSFRQGGNYGYTF. CDR3 DNA: TGTGCCAGTAGTTTCCGTCAGGGTGGTAACTATGGCTACACCTTC.

This chain links TRBV15 with TRBJ1-2, with a tentative D call TRBD1 (5 bases). Trimming removed 3 bases from V and 1 base from J, with 21 bases in between. This CDR3 contains 18 residues. Germline V CDR1 and CDR2: LNHNV, YYDKDF (reference sequence). CDR3 coding DNA: TGTGCCACCAGCAGTTCCGTAGGAGGGGTAAGCAGTAACTATGGCTACACCTTC. Translation: CATSSSVGGVSSNYGYTF. The full variable domain, in which reference TRBV15 and TRBJ1-2 provide the parts outside the CDR3, is DAMVIQNPRYQVTQFGKPVTLSCSQTLNHNVMYWYQQKSSQAPKLLFHYYDKDFNNEADTPDNFQSRRPNTSFCFLDIRSPGLGDTAMYLCATSSSVGGVSSNYGYTFGSGTRLTVV.

This chain uses TRBV6-5 with TRBJ2-5, with 15 positions matching TRBD2. The CDR3 totals 15 residues. Germline lookup yields CDR1 MNHEY and CDR2 SVGAGI. Trimming cost V 5 bases and J 9 bases; bases outside gene matches: 7. CDR3 amino acids: CASSQGLAGGKSQYF. CDR3 DNA sequence: TGTGCCAGCAGTCAAGGACTAGCGGGGGGGAAGTCCCAGTACTTC.

This clone has only a few counts. This rearrangement joins TRBV5-1 to TRBJ2-5, with TRBD2 matching 12 bases. V was pared by 3 bases and J by 1 base, with 4 bases of the junction left unmatched. CDR1 is SGHRS and CDR2 is YFSETQ in the germline V gene. CDR3 length: 16 amino acids. In DNA, the CDR3 is TGCGCCAGCAGCTCCCTAGCGGGAGGGCCCCAAGAGACCCAGTACTTC. It codes for CASSSLAGGPQETQYF.

The V and J genes are TRBV4-1 and TRBJ1-5, with D unclear. Trimming stripped 3 bases from V and 9 bases from J, with 9 bases between. CDR3 length: 12 residues. CDR1 and CDR2 (germline): MGHRA, YSYEKL. Written as DNA, the CDR3 is TGCGCCAGCAGCCATCGAGACGGGCCCCAGCATTTT. This translates into CASSHRDGPQHF.

V usage is TRBV5-1 and J usage is TRBJ1-3, with 10 bases matching TRBD1. Looked up from germline, CDR1 is SGHRS and CDR2 is YFSETQ. Germline trimming cut 4 bases from V and 0 bases from J; bases unmatched to any gene: 4. The CDR3 length is 16 residues. CDR3 amino acids: CASSRGTGASGNTIYF. CDR3 bases: TGCGCCAGCAGCCGAGGGACAGGGGCCTCTGGAAACACCATATATTTT.

The chain recombines TRBV4-3 with TRBJ1-1, with a tentative D call TRBD1 (6 bases). CDR1 and CDR2 (germline): LGHNA, YSLEER. V lost 0 bases to trimming and J lost 5 bases, with 16 bases between them. The CDR3 loop spans 16 amino acids. The CDR3 region has the DNA TGCGCCAGCAGCCAAGAGTCGGGGGCTGCAAGGACTGAAGCTTTCTTT. It encodes CASSQESGAARTEAFF.

The sample holds a few counts of this clone. The V call is TRBV14, the J call TRBJ1-1, with TRBD1 as a possible D gene (6 bases). Germline assignment: CDR1 SGHDN and CDR2 FVKESK. V lost 2 bases to trimming and J lost 9 bases, with 7 bases between them. The CDR3 contains 11 residues. CDR3 region: CASSQQGKAFF. CDR3 in DNA: TGTGCCAGCAGCCAACAGGGGAAAGCTTTCTTT. The full variable domain, rest sourced from reference TRBV14 and TRBJ1-1, is EAGVTQFPSHSVIEKGQTVTLRCDPISGHDNLYWYRRVMGKEIKFLLHFVKESKQDESGMPNNRFLAERTGGTYSTLKVQPAELEDSGVYFCASSQQGKAFFGQGTRLTVV.

The chain links TRBV18 to TRBJ2-2; 9 nucleotides match TRBD1. CDR1 and CDR2 (germline): KGHSH, LQKENI. With V trimmed by 3 bases and J by 6 bases, 5 bases remained unmatched. The CDR3 is made up of 15 amino acids. CDR3 in DNA: TGTGCCAGCTCACCCCCGGGACAGGGCGCCGGGGAGCTGTTTTTT. This codes for CASSPPGQGAGELFF.

The V gene is TRBV19, the J gene TRBJ2-1; tentative D call: TRBD2 (5 bases). The CDR3 runs to 13 residues. V was cut by 3 bases and J by 14 bases, with 17 bases left in between. Germline CDR1 and CDR2: LNHDA and SQIVND (reference sequence). The CDR3 DNA reads as TGTGCCAGTAGTATCCGAGGGTCACGAGGAGAGTTCTTC. The encoded protein is CASSIRGSRGEFF.

The V gene is TRBV5-1, the J gene TRBJ2-7, with TRBD1 matching 8 bases. Germline-derived CDR1 and CDR2 are SGHRS and YFSETQ. The CDR3 totals 13 residues. The V gene end was trimmed by 4 bases and the J gene end by 4 bases; junction bases not matched to a gene: 4. Here the CDR3 DNA reads TGCGCCAGCAGCGGGGGACAGGAGTACGAGCAGTACTTC. This gives the protein CASSGGQEYEQYF.

The chain joins TRBV19 to TRBJ1-6; maybe TRBD1 (5 bases). There are 13 residues in the CDR3. V gave up 9 bases and J gave up 8 bases, with 14 bases separating them. CDR1 and CDR2 (germline): LNHDA, SQIVND (reference sequence). The CDR3 sequence is CASSGWGYSPLHF. For the CDR3, the DNA is TGTGCCAGCTCAGGGTGGGGTTATTCACCCCTCCACTTT.

The CDR3 region has the DNA TGTGCCAGCAGCCCATACGACAGGCTCGGGGGCTACACCTTC. Its protein product is CASSPYDRLGGYTF. This rearrangement joins TRBV5-5 to TRBJ1-2; the D gene is possibly TRBD1 (6 bases). Germline V gene sequence: CDR1 SGHKS, CDR2 YYEKEE (reference sequence). V lost 4 bases and J 8 bases, leaving 18 bases between the germline ends. The length of the CDR3 is 14 residues. Drawing the rest from reference TRBV5-5 and TRBJ1-2, the complete variable domain is DAGVTQSPTHLIKTRGQQVTLRCSPISGHKSVSWYQQVLGQGPQFIFQYYEKEERGRGNFPDRFSARQFPNYSSELNVNALLLGDSALYLCASSPYDRLGGYTFGSGTRLTVV.

This chain connects TRBV6-4 to TRBJ2-2; D is unclear. Germline loops: CDR1 MRHNA, CDR2 SNTAGT. The CDR3 length is 13 residues. V was cut by 4 bases and J by 2 bases, with 5 bases left in between. The CDR3 coding sequence is TGTGCCAGCAGTGCTTCAAACACCGGGGAGCTGTTTTTT. Amino acid sequence: CASSASNTGELFF.

This clone was seen more than once but under ten times. The V call is TRBV7-3, the J call TRBJ2-7; D is possibly TRBD1 (6 bases). This CDR3 is built from 13 residues. Deletions cut 2 bases from V and 2 bases from J, with 7 bases between. The V gene's germline CDR1 is SGHTA and CDR2 FQGTGA. The CDR3, as DNA: TGTGCCAGCAGCTTACGGGACACCTACGAGCAGTACTTC. This encodes CASSLRDTYEQYF.

The chain employs TRBV5-1 and TRBJ1-6; no definite D call. Per the germline V gene, CDR1 is SGHRS and CDR2 is YFSETQ. There are 18 residues in the CDR3. V lost 3 bases and J 7 bases, leaving 23 bases between the germline ends. CDR3 sequence: CASSSTLGASLKNSPLHF. Written as DNA, the CDR3 is TGCGCCAGCAGCTCCACACTGGGAGCTAGCCTTAAAAATTCACCCCTCCACTTT.